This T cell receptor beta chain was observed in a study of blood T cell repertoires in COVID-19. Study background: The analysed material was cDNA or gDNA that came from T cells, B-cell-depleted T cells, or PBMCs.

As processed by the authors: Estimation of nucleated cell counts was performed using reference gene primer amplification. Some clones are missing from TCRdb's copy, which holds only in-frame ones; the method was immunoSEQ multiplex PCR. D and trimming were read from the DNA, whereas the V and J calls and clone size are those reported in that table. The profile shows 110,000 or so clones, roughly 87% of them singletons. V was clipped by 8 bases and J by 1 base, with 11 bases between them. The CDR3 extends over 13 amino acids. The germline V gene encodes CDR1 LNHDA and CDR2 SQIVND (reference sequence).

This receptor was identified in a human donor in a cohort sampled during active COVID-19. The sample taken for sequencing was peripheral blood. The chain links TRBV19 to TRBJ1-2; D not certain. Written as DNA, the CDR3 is TGTGCCAGTCGGCCGGGGATTAACTATGGCTACACCTTC. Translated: CASRPGINYGYTF.